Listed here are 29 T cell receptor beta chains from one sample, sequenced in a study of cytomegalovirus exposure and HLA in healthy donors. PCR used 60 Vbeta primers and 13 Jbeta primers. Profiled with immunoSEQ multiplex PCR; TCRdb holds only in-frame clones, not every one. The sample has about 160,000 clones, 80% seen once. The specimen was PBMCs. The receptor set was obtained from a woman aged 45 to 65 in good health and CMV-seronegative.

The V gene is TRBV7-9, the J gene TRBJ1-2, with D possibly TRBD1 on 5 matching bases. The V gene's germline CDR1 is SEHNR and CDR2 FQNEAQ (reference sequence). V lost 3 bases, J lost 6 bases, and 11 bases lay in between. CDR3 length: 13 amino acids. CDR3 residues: CASSFNQGNGYTF. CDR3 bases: TGTGCCAGCAGCTTTAACCAGGGAAATGGCTACACCTTC.

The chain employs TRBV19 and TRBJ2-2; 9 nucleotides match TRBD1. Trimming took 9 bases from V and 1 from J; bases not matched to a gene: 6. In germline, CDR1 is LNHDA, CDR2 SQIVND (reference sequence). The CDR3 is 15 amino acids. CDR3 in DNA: TGTGCCAGCTCCGACAGGGGGAAGAACACCGGGGAGCTGTTTTTT. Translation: CASSDRGKNTGELFF. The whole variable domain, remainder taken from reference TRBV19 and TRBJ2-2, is DGGITQSPKYLFRKEGQNVTLSCEQNLNHDAMYWYRQDPGQGLRLIYYSQIVNDFQKGDIAEGYSVSREKKESFPLTVTSAQKNPTAFYLCASSDRGKNTGELFFGEGSRLTVL.

The CDR3 nucleotides read TGTGCCAGCAGTTTAAGGCGCGGGAGAAACACAGATACGCAGTATTTT. Protein product: CASSLRRGRNTDTQYF. This sequence joins TRBV27 and TRBJ2-3, with TRBD2 identical over 7 bases. Germline V lookup: CDR1 MNHEY, CDR2 SMNVEV (reference sequence). The length of the CDR3 is 16 residues. Losses at the gene ends were 2 bases for V and 2 bases for J; bases not matched to a gene: 7.

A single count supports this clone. The CDR3 spells CASSLGIAERTEAFF. The CDR3 DNA reads as TGTGCCAGCAGCTTAGGAATAGCCGAGAGGACTGAAGCTTTCTTT. V is TRBV11-2 and J is TRBJ1-1; D unresolved. CDR3 length: 15 amino acids. Germline-derived CDR1 and CDR2 are SGHAT and FQNNGV. The V end lost 1 base, the J end lost 5 bases, and 14 bases lay between the germline ends.

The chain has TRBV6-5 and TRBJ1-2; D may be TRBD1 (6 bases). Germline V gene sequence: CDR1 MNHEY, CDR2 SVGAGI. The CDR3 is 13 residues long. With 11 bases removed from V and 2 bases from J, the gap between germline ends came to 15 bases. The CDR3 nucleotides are TGTGCCGTGGACGGGGGGCCAAACTATGGCTACACCTTC. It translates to CAVDGGPNYGYTF.

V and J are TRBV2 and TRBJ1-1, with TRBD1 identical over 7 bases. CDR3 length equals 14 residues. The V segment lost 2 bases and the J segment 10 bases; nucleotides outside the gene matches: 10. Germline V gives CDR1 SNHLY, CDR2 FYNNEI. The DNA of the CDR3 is TGTGCCAGCAGTGAAATTAGAGGGGGCTCGGGAGCTTTCTTT. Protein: CASSEIRGGSGAFF.

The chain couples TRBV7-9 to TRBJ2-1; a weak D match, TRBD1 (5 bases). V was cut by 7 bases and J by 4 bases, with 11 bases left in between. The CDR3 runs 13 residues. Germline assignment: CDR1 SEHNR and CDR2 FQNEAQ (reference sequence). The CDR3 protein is CASIEDTYNEQFF. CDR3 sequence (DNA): TGTGCCAGCATCGAGGACACTTACAATGAGCAGTTCTTC.

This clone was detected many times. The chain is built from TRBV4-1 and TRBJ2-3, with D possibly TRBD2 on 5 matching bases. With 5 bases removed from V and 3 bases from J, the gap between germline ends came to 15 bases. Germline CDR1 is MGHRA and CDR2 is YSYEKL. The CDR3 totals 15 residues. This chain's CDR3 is CASSFQWESTDTQYF. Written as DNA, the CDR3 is TGCGCCAGCAGCTTCCAATGGGAGTCGACAGATACGCAGTATTTT.

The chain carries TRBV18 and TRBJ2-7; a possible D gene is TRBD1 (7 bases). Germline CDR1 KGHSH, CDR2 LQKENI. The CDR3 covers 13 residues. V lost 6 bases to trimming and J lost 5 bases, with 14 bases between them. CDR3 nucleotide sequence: TGTGCCAGCTCCTTAGACAGGGAGGACGAGCAGTACTTC. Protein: CASSLDREDEQYF.

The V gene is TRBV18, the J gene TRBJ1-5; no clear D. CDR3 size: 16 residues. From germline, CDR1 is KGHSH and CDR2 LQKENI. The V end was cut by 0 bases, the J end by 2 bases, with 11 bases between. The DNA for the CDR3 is TGTGCCAGCTCACCACCGTTCCAGGTCGGCAATCAGCCCCAGCATTTT. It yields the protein CASSPPFQVGNQPQHF.

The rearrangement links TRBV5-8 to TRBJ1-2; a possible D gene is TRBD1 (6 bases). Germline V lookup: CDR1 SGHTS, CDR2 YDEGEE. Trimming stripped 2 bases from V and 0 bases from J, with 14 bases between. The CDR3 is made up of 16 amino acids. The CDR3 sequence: CASSFSAGAANYGYTF. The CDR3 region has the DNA TGTGCCAGCAGCTTTAGTGCAGGGGCAGCTAACTATGGCTACACCTTC.

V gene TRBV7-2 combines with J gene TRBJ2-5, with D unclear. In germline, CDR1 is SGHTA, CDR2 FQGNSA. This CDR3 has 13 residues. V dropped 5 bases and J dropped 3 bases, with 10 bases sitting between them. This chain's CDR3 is CASSLYTKETQYF. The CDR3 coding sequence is TGTGCCAGCAGCCTGTACACAAAAGAGACCCAGTACTTC. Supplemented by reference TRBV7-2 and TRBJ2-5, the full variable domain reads GAGVSQSPSNKVTEKGKDVELRCDPISGHTALYWYRQSLGQGLEFLIYFQGNSAPDKSGLPSDRFSAERTGGSVSTLTIQRTQQEDSAVYLCASSLYTKETQYFGPGTRLLVL.

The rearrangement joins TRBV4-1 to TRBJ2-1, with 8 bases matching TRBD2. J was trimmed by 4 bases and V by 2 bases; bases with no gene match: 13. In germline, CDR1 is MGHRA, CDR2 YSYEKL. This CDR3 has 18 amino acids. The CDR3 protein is CASSQLRAGGDSYNEQFF. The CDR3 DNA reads TGCGCCAGCAGCCAACTACGGGCGGGGGGCGATTCGTACAATGAGCAGTTCTTC.

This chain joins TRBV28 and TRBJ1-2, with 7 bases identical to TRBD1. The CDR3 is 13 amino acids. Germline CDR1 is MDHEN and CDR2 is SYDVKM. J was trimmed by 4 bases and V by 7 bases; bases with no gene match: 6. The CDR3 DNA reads TGTGCCAGCATTGACCGGGACAGCTATGGCTACACCTTC. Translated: CASIDRDSYGYTF.

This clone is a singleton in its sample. CDR3 DNA: TGTGCCAGCAGCCAAGATAGGGGATTGGACCATGGCTACACCTTC. Residues: CASSQDRGLDHGYTF. The chain joins TRBV4-2 to TRBJ1-2; D may be TRBD1 (5 bases). This CDR3 is built from 15 residues. The germline CDR1 and CDR2 sequences are LGHNA and YNFKEQ. V gave up 0 bases and J gave up 6 bases, with 14 bases separating them.

CDR3: CSVGTATGELFF. The CDR3 region has the DNA TGCAGCGTGGGGACAGCCACCGGGGAGCTGTTTTTT. The chain is built from TRBV29-1 and TRBJ2-2, with 7 nucleotides matching TRBD1. The CDR3 covers 12 residues. Germline CDR1 and CDR2: SQVTM and ANQGSEA. The V segment lost 6 bases and the J segment 4 bases; nucleotides outside the gene matches: 2.

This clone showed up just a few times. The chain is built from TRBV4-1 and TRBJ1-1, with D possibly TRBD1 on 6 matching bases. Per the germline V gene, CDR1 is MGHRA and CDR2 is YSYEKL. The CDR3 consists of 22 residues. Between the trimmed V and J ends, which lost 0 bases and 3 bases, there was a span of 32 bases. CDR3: CASSQDAAGRRGSGVLDTEAFF. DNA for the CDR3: TGCGCCAGCAGCCAAGATGCGGCGGGTCGCAGGGGAAGCGGCGTGTTGGACACTGAAGCTTTCTTT.

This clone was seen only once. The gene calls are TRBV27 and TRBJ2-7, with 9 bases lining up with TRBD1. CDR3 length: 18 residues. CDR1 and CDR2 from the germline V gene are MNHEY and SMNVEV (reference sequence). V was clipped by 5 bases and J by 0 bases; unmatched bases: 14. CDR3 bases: TGTGCCAGCAGTCCCCACCTCCTAGGACAGGGGATCTCCTACGAGCAGTACTTC. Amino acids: CASSPHLLGQGISYEQYF.

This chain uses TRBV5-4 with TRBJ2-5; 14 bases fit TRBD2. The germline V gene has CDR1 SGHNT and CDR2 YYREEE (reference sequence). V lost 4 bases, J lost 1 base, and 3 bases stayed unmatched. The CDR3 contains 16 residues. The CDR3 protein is CASSSGLAGGQETQYF. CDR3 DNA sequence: TGTGCCAGCAGCAGCGGACTAGCGGGGGGCCAAGAGACCCAGTACTTC.

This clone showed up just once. The CDR3 spells CASSLRGNHEQYF. In DNA form, the CDR3 reads TGTGCCAGTAGTCTGAGAGGGAATCACGAGCAGTACTTC. V and J are TRBV19 and TRBJ2-7, with a weak D call TRBD2 (5 bases). This CDR3 contains 13 residues. Germline V gene sequence: CDR1 LNHDA, CDR2 SQIVND (reference sequence). Between the trimmed V and J ends, which lost 5 bases and 5 bases, there was a span of 13 bases.

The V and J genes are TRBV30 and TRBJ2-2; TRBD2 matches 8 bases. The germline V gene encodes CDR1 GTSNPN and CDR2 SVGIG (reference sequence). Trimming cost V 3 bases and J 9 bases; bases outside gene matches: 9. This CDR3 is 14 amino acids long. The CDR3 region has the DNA TGTGCCTGGAGCCCCCCCCGGGGGGGCCGGGAGCTGTTTTTT. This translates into CAWSPPRGGRELFF.

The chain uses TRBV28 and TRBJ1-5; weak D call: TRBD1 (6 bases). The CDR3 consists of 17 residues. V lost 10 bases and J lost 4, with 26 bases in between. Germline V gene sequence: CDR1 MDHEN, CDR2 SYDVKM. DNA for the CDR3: TGTGCCAACAAACCGGGACAACTCACGAGGGGGAATCAGCCCCAGCATTTT. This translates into CANKPGQLTRGNQPQHF.

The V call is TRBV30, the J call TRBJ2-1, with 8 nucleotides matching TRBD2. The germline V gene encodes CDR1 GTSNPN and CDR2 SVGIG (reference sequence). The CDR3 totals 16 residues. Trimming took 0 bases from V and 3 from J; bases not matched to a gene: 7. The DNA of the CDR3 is TGTGCCTGGAGTGTACGTCCTAGCGGGTTCTACAATGAGCAGTTCTTC. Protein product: CAWSVRPSGFYNEQFF.

CDR3 loop: CASSQSLWAGNTGELFF. CDR3 coding DNA: TGCGCCAGCAGCCAATCCCTTTGGGCGGGGAACACCGGGGAGCTGTTTTTT. This sequence joins TRBV4-3 and TRBJ2-2, with D possibly being TRBD2 (5 bases). Trimming left V 2 bases short and J 1 base short, with 14 bases between. Germline values: CDR1 LGHNA, CDR2 YSLEER. The CDR3 length is 17 residues.

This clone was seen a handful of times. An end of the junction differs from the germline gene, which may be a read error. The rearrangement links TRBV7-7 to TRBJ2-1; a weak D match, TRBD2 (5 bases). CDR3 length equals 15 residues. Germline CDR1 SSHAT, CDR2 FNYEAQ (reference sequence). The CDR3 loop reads CASSLARSAYNEQFF. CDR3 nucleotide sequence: TGTGCTAGCAGCTTAGCGCGGTCCGCCTACAATGAGCAGTTCTTC.

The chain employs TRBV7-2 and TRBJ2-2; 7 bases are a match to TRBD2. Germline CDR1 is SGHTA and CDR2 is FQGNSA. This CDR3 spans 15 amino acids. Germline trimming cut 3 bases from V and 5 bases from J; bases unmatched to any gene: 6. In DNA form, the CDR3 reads TGTGCCAGCAGCTTTTTGTCTAGCGGAACCGGGGAGCTGTTTTTT. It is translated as CASSFLSSGTGELFF.

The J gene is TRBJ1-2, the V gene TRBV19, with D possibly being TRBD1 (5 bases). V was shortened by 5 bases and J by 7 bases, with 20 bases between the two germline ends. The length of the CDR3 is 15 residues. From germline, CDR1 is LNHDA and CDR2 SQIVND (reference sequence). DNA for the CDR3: TGTGCCAGTAGTCCCCCAACAGGTGTCCCCCGTGGCTACACCTTC. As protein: CASSPPTGVPRGYTF.

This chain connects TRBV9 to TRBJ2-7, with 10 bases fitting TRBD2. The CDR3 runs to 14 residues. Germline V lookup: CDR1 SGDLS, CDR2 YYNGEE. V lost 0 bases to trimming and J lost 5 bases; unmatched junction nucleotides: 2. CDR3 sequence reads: CASSVGGTSDEQYF. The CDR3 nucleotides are TGTGCCAGCAGCGTAGGGGGGACTAGCGACGAGCAGTACTTC.

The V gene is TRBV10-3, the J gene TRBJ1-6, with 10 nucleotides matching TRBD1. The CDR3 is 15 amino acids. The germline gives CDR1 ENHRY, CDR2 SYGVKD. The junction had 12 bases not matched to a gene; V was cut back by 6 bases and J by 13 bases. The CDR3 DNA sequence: TGTGCCATCAGCCCCGACAGGGGGCGTGTAGCGCCCCTCCACTTT. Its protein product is CAISPDRGRVAPLHF.